Sequencing of this TCR beta chain was carried out in a study of blood T cell repertoires in COVID-19. Whole-study context: Donors in the United States, Italy and Spain gave samples during acute or convalescent COVID-19. In each case, the material was cDNA or gDNA derived from T cells, B-cell-depleted T cells, or PBMCs.

Recruited during active infection, patients (from Seattle) were subsequently followed longitudinally. Study processing details: By means of reference gene primer amplification, nucleated cell counts were estimated. Profiled with immunoSEQ multiplex PCR; TCRdb holds only in-frame clones, not every one. That table furnishes V, J and clone size, whereas the DNA furnished D and trimming. The sample lists a few hundred thousand clones, 75% to 95% seen once, with 2.5% to 3% in the top ten. The CDR3 loop spans 15 amino acids. Germline lookup yields CDR1 SGDLS and CDR2 YYNGEE. Losses at the gene ends were 3 bases for V and 4 bases for J; bases not matched to a gene: 7.

V and J are TRBV9 and TRBJ2-7, with TRBD2 matching 10 bases. Input material: peripheral blood. This clonotype originated in a person under 30 with COVID-19, enrolled during active disease. Here the CDR3 DNA reads TGTGCCAGCAGCGAAGGACTAGCGGATTCTTACGAGCAGTACTTC. Translated: CASSEGLADSYEQYF. Supplemented by reference TRBV9 and TRBJ2-7, the full variable domain reads DSGVTQTPKHLITATGQRVTLRCSPRSGDLSVYWYQQSLDQGLQFLIQYYNGEERAKGNILERFSAQQFPDLHSELNLSSLELGDSALYFCASSEGLADSYEQYFGPGTRLTVT.